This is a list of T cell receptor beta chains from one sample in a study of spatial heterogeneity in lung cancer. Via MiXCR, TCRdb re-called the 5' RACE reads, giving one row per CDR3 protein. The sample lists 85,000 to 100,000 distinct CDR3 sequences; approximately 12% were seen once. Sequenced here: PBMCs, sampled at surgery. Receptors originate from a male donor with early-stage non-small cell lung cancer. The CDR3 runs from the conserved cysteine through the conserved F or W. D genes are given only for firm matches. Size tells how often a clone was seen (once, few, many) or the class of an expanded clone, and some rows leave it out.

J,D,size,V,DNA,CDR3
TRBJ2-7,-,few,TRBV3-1,TGTGCCAGCAGCCAAATCATTCACGAGCAGTACTTC,CASSQIIHEQYF
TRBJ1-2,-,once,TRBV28,TGTGCCAGCAGTATCGAGACAGCCCTCTATGGCTACACCTTC,CASSIETALYGYTF
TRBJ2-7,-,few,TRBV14,TGTGCCAGCAGCCAACTTCGAAGAGGGATATCCTACGAGCAGTACTTC,CASSQLRRGISYEQYF
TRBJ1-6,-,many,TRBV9,TGTGCCAGCAGCCTTGGGAACAATTCACCCCTCCACTTT,CASSLGNNSPLHF
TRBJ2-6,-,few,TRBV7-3,TGTGCCAGCACCCCAGACAGCTCTGGGGCCAACGTCCTGACTTTC,CASTPDSSGANVLTF
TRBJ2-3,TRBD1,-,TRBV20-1,TGCAGTGCTAGACCAGGACAGGGAAAGGGTACGCAGTATTTT,CSARPGQGKGTQYF
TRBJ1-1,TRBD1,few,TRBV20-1,TGCATGCGACAGGGGGCCGTTAGCACTGAAGCTTTCTTT,CMRQGAVSTEAFF
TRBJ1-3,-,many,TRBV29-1,TGCAGCGTTGAAGTTAGCTCTGGAAACACCATATATTTT,CSVEVSSGNTIYF
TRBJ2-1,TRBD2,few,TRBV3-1,TGTGCCAGCAGCCAAGCTAGCGGGGGCAATGAGCAGTTCTTC,CASSQASGGNEQFF
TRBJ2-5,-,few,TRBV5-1,TGCGCCAGCAGCTTGACCTCGGACGAAGAGACCCAGTACTTC,CASSLTSDEETQYF
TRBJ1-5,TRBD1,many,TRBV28,TGTGCCAGCAGTTTTTCGGACAGGGGGCTGGTGGGTCAGCCCCAGCATTTT,CASSFSDRGLVGQPQHF
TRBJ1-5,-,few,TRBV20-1,TGCAGTGCTCGGCGGGGGAACAATCAGCCCCAGCATTTT,CSARRGNNQPQHF
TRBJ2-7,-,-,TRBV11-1,TGTGCCAGCAGCTCCGGACAGACTAGAACTCACGAGCAGTACTTC,CASSSGQTRTHEQYF
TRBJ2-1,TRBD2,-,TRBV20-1,TGCAGTGCTAGCGGGGGGGAGTACAATGAGCAGTTCTTC,CSASGGEYNEQFF
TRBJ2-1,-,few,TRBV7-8,TGTGCCAGCAGTCCTACAGGGAGAAGTTCCTACAATGAGCAGTTCTTC,CASSPTGRSSYNEQFF
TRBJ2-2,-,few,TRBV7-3,TGTGCCAGCAGTAAGGGGATAGGAAGCACCGGGGAGCTGTTTTTT,CASSKGIGSTGELFF
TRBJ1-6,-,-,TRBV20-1,TGCAGTGCTGATTCGGGACCCGTAAATTCACCCCTCCACTTT,CSADSGPVNSPLHF
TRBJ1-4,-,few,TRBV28,TGTGCCAGCAGTTCGGGCGTCGGGGCGACTAATGAAAAACTGTTTTTT,CASSSGVGATNEKLFF
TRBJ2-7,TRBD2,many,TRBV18,TGTGCCAGCAGTCCAGCGGGGGGCTACGAGCAGTACTTC,CASSPAGGYEQYF
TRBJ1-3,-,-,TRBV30,TGTGCCTGGAGTAGCTTGAGCTCTGGAAACACCATATATTTT,CAWSSLSSGNTIYF
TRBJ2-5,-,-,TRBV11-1,TGTGCCAGCAGACGAGCGAAAGGAGAGACCCAGTACTTC,CASRRAKGETQYF
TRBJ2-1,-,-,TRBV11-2,TGTGCCAGCAGCCAAAATAGAAAGTCCTACAATGAGCAGTTCTTC,CASSQNRKSYNEQFF
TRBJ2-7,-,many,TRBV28,TGTGCCAGTGGCAGGTTGGGTTACGAGCAGTACTTC,CASGRLGYEQYF
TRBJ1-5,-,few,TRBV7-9,TGTGCCAGCAGCCCAACAGGGAATCAGCCCCAGCATTTT,CASSPTGNQPQHF
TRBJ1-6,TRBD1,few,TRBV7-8,TGTGCCAGCAGCTTAGCGACAACAGGGGTTAGCTCCTATAATTCACCCCTCCACTTT,CASSLATTGVSSYNSPLHF
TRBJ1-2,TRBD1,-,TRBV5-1,TGCGCCAGCAACCCGACAGGGGAAAACTATGGCTACACCTTC,CASNPTGENYGYTF
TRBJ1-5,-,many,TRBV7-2,TGTGCCAGCAGCATTATACAGGGCCCGGGCAATCAGCCCCAGCATTTT,CASSIIQGPGNQPQHF
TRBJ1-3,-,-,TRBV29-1,TGCAGCGTTGAAGATGCGGCTTCAACGGGAAACACCATATATTTT,CSVEDAASTGNTIYF
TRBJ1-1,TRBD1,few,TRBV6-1,TGTGCCAGCACCCTGGCCGGGACAGCCGACACTGAAGCTTTCTTT,CASTLAGTADTEAFF
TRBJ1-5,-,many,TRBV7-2,TGTGCCAGCAGCTTAGGTATCGGGAAAACTCAGCCCCAGCATTTT,CASSLGIGKTQPQHF
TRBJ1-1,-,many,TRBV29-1,TGCAGCGTTGTACCCAACGCGAACACTGAAGCTTTCTTT,CSVVPNANTEAFF
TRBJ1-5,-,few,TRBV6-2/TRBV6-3,TGTGCCAGCAGTTACGAAGGCAGTTATAGCAATCAGCCCCAGCATTTT,CASSYEGSYSNQPQHF
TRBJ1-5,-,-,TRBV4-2,TGTGCCAGCAGCCAAGATGGAAGCAGAGACGATCAGCCCCAGCATTTT,CASSQDGSRDDQPQHF
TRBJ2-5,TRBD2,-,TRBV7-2,TGTGCCAGCAGCCGATCTAGCGGGAGGGCCGGAGAGACCCAGTACTTC,CASSRSSGRAGETQYF
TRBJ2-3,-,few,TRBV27,TGTGCCAGCAGTGGGGACGGGGCCTTCACAGATACGCAGTATTTT,CASSGDGAFTDTQYF
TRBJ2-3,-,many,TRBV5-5,TGTGCCAGCAGCTTTCGACAGGAGACCACAGATACGCAGTATTTT,CASSFRQETTDTQYF
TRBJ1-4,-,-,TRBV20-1,TGCAGTGCTATGGGGGCCGTGGGTGAAAAACTGTTTTTT,CSAMGAVGEKLFF
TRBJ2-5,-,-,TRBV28,TGTGCCAGCAGTTTAGCGGGACTTAAAGAGACCCAGTACTTC,CASSLAGLKETQYF
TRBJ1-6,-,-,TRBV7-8,TGTGCCAGCAGCTTTCGGTTTATCAGTAATTCACCCCTCCACTTT,CASSFRFISNSPLHF
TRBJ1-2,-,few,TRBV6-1,TGTGCCAGCAGTGACGGGGAGGTTATCTATGGCTACACCTTC,CASSDGEVIYGYTF
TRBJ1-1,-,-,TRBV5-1,TGCGCCAGCAGCTTGGCGGAGAGGAGGACTGAAGCTTTCTTT,CASSLAERRTEAFF